This TCR beta chain stems from a study of cytomegalovirus exposure and HLA in healthy donors. PCR employed 60 Vbeta and 13 Jbeta primers. Data came from immunoSEQ multiplex PCR; TCRdb stores just in-frame clones and leaves some out. The table lists about 100,000 clones, more than 75% of them singletons. In the case of this clone: Its target is unknown.

Study-wide points: Roughly 170 TCR beta chains were listed as cytomegalovirus-associated. In terms of immune exposure information, only CMV serostatus was available. Most CMV-associated TCR beta chains were later found to appear HLA-restricted.

This CDR3 has 17 amino acids. CDR1 LNHDA and CDR2 SQIVND come from the germline V gene (reference sequence). The V end lost 8 bases, the J end lost 0 bases, and 20 bases lay between the germline ends. The chain carries TRBV19 and TRBJ1-5; D possibly corresponds to TRBD1 (6 bases). Sequencing used PBMCs. The receptor's source is a woman aged 40 to 50 in good health and CMV-seronegative. CDR3 coding DNA: TGTGCCAGTGGACCGGGACACCTGGGGTATAGCAATCAGCCCCAGCATTTT. This codes for CASGPGHLGYSNQPQHF. Together with reference TRBV19 and TRBJ1-5, the CDR3 gives the full variable domain: DGGITQSPKYLFRKEGQNVTLSCEQNLNHDAMYWYRQDPGQGLRLIYYSQIVNDFQKGDIAEGYSVSREKKESFPLTVTSAQKNPTAFYLCASGPGHLGYSNQPQHFGDGTRLSIL.